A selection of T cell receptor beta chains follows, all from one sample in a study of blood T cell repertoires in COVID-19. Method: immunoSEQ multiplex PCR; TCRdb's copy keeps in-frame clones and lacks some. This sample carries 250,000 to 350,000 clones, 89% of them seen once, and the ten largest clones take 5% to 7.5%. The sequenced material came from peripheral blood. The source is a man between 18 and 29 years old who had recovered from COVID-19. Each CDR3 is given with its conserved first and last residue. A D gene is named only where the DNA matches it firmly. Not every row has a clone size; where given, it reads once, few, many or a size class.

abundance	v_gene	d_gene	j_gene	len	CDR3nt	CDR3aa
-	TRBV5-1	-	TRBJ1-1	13	TGCGCCAGCAGCTTGGTATTGGGGAGAGAAGCTTTCTTT	CASSLVLGREAFF
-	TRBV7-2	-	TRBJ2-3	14	TGTGCCAGCAGCAGGACAGCTAGCACAGATACGCAGTATTTT	CASSRTASTDTQYF
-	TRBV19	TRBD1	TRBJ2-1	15	TGTGCCAGTAGTGGGACAGGGGGATTATACAATGAGCAGTTCTTC	CASSGTGGLYNEQFF
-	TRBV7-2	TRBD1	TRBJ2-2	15	TGTGCCAGCAGCCCCAGGACAGGGGCCCCCGGGGAGCTGTTTTTT	CASSPRTGAPGELFF
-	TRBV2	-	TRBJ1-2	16	TGTGCCAGCAGTGGTTTGGGGGCGAATATCTACTATGGCTACACCTTC	CASSGLGANIYYGYTF
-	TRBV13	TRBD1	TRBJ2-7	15	TGTGCCAGCAGCCTCCGGGACAGGGTTTCTGCCGAGCAGTACTTC	CASSLRDRVSAEQYF
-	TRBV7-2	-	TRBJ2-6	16	TGTGCCAGCAGCTTACTAGGGGCCCCTGGGGCCAACGTCCTGACTTTC	CASSLLGAPGANVLTF
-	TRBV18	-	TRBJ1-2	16	TGTGCCAGCTCACCGGATCGCGGAACAGGGCTCTATGGCTACACCTTC	CASSPDRGTGLYGYTF
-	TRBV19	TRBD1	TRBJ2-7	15	TGTGCCAGTAGTATACTGGGACAGGCCTCCTACGAGCAGTACTTC	CASSILGQASYEQYF
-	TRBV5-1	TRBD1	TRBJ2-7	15	TGCGCCAGCAGCCAGACCGGGACAGTCTCCTACGAGCAGTACTTC	CASSQTGTVSYEQYF
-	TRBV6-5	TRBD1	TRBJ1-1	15	TGTGCCAGCAGCTCCGGGGACAGGGTTGACACTGAAGCTTTCTTT	CASSSGDRVDTEAFF
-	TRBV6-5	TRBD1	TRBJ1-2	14	TGTGCCAGCAATCCGACAGGGGGCGGTTATGGCTACACCTTC	CASNPTGGGYGYTF
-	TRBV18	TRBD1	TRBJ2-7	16	TGTGCCAGCTCACCACCGGGGACAGGGGGCAGTTACGAGCAGTACTTC	CASSPPGTGGSYEQYF
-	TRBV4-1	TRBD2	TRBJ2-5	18	TGCGCCAGCAGCCCAGAGGGACTAGCGGGAGGGCAAGGGGAGACCCAGTACTTC	CASSPEGLAGGQGETQYF
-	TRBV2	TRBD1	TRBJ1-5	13	TGTGCCAGCAGTGGGGGACAGGGACGGCCCCAGCATTTT	CASSGGQGRPQHF
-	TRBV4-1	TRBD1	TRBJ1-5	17	TGCGCCAGCAGCCAAGAGCCAGGGGGATGGAGCAATCAGCCCCAGCATTTT	CASSQEPGGWSNQPQHF
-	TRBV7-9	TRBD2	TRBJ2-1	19	TGTGCCAGCAGCCCCATTATAGCGGGGGGACCGTCTTCCTACAATGAGCAGTTCTTC	CASSPIIAGGPSSYNEQFF
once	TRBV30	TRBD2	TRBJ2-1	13	TGTGCCTGGAGGAGCGGGAGGGTCCATGAGCAGTTCTTC	CAWRSGRVHEQFF
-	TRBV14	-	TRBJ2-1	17	TGTGCCAGCAGCCAAGCGGGTGAGAGCTTTCCTAACAATGAGCAGTTCTTC	CASSQAGESFPNNEQFF
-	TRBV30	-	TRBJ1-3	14	TGTGCCTGGGCCACGACAGGCTCTGGAAACACCATATATTTT	CAWATTGSGNTIYF
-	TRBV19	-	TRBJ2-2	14	TGTGCCAGTAGTAAGGCAGGGGGGCACGGGGAGCTGTTTTTT	CASSKAGGHGELFF
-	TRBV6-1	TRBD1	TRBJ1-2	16	TGTGCCAGCAGTGCCATGCCCGGGACAGGGAAGTATGGCTACACCTTC	CASSAMPGTGKYGYTF
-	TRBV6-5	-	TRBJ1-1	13	TGTGCCAGCAGTCAGGGGATGAACACTGAAGCTTTCTTT	CASSQGMNTEAFF
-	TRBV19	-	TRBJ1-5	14	TGTGCCAGTAGTATGAGGGCAAGCAATCAGCCCCAGCATTTT	CASSMRASNQPQHF
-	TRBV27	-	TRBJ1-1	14	TGTGCCAGCAGTTTTCAGGGACAGAACACTGAAGCTTTCTTT	CASSFQGQNTEAFF
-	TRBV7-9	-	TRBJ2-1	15	TGTGCCAGCAGCTCCCAGGAAAGCTCCTACAATGAGCAGTTCTTC	CASSSQESSYNEQFF
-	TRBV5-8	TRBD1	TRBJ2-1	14	TGTGCCAGCGGGATGGACAGGGTGTACAATGAGCAGTTCTTC	CASGMDRVYNEQFF
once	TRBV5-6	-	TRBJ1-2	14	TGTGCCAGCAGCCCTCCTGTGGGCCGGGAAGGCTACACCTTC	CASSPPVGREGYTF
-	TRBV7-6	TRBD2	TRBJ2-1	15	TGTGCCAGCAGCTTTTTGTCTAGCGGTAACAATGAGCAGTTCTTC	CASSFLSSGNNEQFF
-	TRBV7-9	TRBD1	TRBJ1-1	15	TGTGCCAGCAGCTTAGGACAGGGGGCTGACACTGAAGCTTTCTTT	CASSLGQGADTEAFF
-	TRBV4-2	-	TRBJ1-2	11	TGTGCCACCTCCAGTTTCTATGGCTACACCTTC	CATSSFYGYTF
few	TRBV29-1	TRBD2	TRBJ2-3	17	TGCAGCGTGGGAGGACTAGCGGGCTTCACCCGGACAGATACGCAGTATTTT	CSVGGLAGFTRTDTQYF